A single TCR beta chain is shown here with its context. No antigen is known for it. The input lacks base qualities; no much larger clone sits a single base away. TCRbeta CDR3 regions were amplified from genomic DNA by means of the immunoSEQ Assay, a bias-controlled multiplex PCR. Turning to the authors' computational methods: Nucleated cell counts per sample were estimated from amplification of reference gene primers within the assay. Sequence reads were collapsed and filtered to measure the absolute abundance of every unique TCRbeta CDR3 rearrangement. For each sample, productive Simpson clonality was calculated by taking the square root of Simpson's diversity index across productive rearrangements. What TCRdb holds here is the immuneACCESS table cut down to in-frame rearrangements. Part of the clones is not present; checked against another copy, under half of the missing clones reflect an unresolved V gene, and the others are unexplained. The D gene and trimming were derived from the DNA, and the V and J assignments and clone size from that table. This sample comprises hundreds of thousands of clones, approximately 86% of them detected only once. 0.95% to 1.5% of the sample rests with the top ten.

CDR1 MDHEN and CDR2 SYDVKM were looked up in the germline V gene. Trimming takes 1 base off V and 1 base off J; junction bases not matched to a gene: 2. The CDR3 holds 16 amino acids from the cysteine to the phenylalanine. The read is trimmed to its CDR3 DNA, 48 bases read in frame from base 1. This specimen comes from a study of blood T cell repertoires in COVID-19 (dated by TCRdb to 2018 to 2020). For the study in its entirety: Collaborator samples came from the United States, Italy and Spain and covered acute and convalescent phases of COVID-19. The prospective study material was composed of cDNA or gDNA derived from T cells, B-cell-depleted T cells, or PBMCs. The dataset comprised deeply sampled blood TCRbeta repertoires from subjects exposed to, actively infected with, or recovered from COVID-19. The repertoires were released in a freely available public database intended as a resource for research on the immune response to SARS-CoV-2. The samples were drawn from the first 160 participants of the ongoing ImmuneRACE study and from over a thousand subjects provided by 6 global collaborators. Sample metadata almost always included a de-identified subject ID, COVID-19 status, age in years and sex. HLA class I and class II types, where available, came from metadata supplied by the sample provider rather than from assay-based typing. General findings and caveats noted by the study authors: The amount of clinical and demographic metadata varied by source and participant and was provided uncurated.

In Seattle, one collaborating source enrolled patients while the infection was active and tracked those patients longitudinally over the course of disease. Each collaborating institution followed its own protocols to collect whole blood in K2EDTA tubes. For TCRbeta analysis, collaborator samples were shipped as frozen whole blood, as isolated PBMCs, or as DNA extracted from either sample type. The sample consisted of peripheral blood. The sequence came from a woman aged 25 to 39 with COVID-19, enrolled during active disease. The rearranged chain carries TRBV28 and TRBJ2-3, with 10 junctional bases fitting TRBD2. The nucleotide sequence reads as follows: TGTGCCAGCAGTTTATCCCTAGCGGGGGGCACAGATACGCAGTATTTT. This gives the protein CASSLSLAGGTDTQYF.